This entry features one T cell receptor beta chain sequence. What it recognizes is unknown. Receiving focal radiation plus CTLA-4 blockade with ipilimumab were patients who had chemo-refractory metastatic non-small-cell lung cancer. The data derive from a study of radiotherapy plus CTLA-4 blockade in lung cancer. Points from the study as a whole: Radiotherapy plus ipilimumab was followed by expansion in blood of tumor-derived TCR clones.

This CDR3 spans 14 amino acids. The V end was cut by 6 bases, the J end by 6 bases, with 15 bases between. CDR1 is LNHDA, CDR2 SQIVND, per germline (reference sequence). Assay: immunoSEQ multiplex PCR; the TCRdb copy retains only in-frame clones and omits some. The sample records 130,000 or so clones, 90% being singletons. The sample consisted of peripheral blood, taken from a patient treated with radiotherapy plus ipilimumab. The chain uses TRBV19 and TRBJ2-1; D is possibly TRBD1 or TRBD2 (5 bases each). The origin of this receptor is a human donor with non-small cell lung cancer that progressed on radiotherapy plus ipilimumab. The DNA for the CDR3 is TGTGCCAGTAGGATTACGGGAAGGGGCAATGAGCAGTTCTTC. It codes for CASRITGRGNEQFF.